Following are 5 T cell receptor beta chains from one sample sequenced in a study of identical twins. TCRdb re-called the 5' RACE reads with MiXCR, one entry per CDR3 protein. The repertoire has more than 1.5 million distinct CDR3 sequences, around a third of them found once; the top ten carry approximately 0.29%. Specimen: cord blood. Source of these receptors: a newborn girl in good health.

V gene TRBV6-6 combines with J gene TRBJ2-5; D may be TRBD1 or TRBD2 (5 bases each). Trimming shortened V by 7 bases and J by 5 bases, and 17 bases separated the two germline ends. Germline V gene data show CDR1 as MNHNY and CDR2 as SVGAGI (reference sequence). This CDR3 contains 14 residues. CDR3 in amino acids: CASIQGPAVETQYF. The CDR3 DNA is TGTGCCAGCATTCAGGGACCCGCGGTGGAGACCCAGTACTTC.

This clonotype has only a few counts. The gene calls are TRBV29-1 and TRBJ1-2; weak D call: TRBD1 (5 bases). The CDR3 runs 12 residues. CDR1 and CDR2 (germline): SQVTM, ANQGSEA. Trimming removed 7 bases from V and 2 bases from J, with 11 bases in between. This CDR3 reads CSGGRANYGYTF. DNA of the CDR3: TGCAGCGGGGGGAGGGCGAACTATGGCTACACCTTC. Variable domain in full (rest from reference TRBV29-1 and TRBJ1-2): SAVISQKPSRDICQRGTSLTIQCQVDSQVTMMFWYRQQPGQSLTLIATANQGSEATYESGFVIDKFPISRPNLTFSTLTVSNMSPEDSSIYLCSGGRANYGYTFGSGTRLTVV.

This clonotype was counted a few times. The V and J genes are TRBV4-1 and TRBJ2-1; D is possibly TRBD2 (6 bases). The CDR3 has 18 amino acids. V was trimmed by 0 bases and J by 5 bases, leaving 20 bases between them. CDR1 is MGHRA, CDR2 YSYEKL, per germline. The CDR3 bases are TGCGCCAGCAGCCAAGATGTCAGGCGTCTTCGGAGGGACAATGAGCAGTTCTTC. It yields the protein CASSQDVRRLRRDNEQFF.

This clonotype turned up a few times. The rearrangement uses TRBV5-1 and TRBJ2-1, with D maybe TRBD1 (6 bases). The V gene lost 2 bases and the J gene lost 6 bases, with 18 bases spanning the gap. The CDR3 sequence is 16 residues long. The germline CDR1 and CDR2 sequences are SGHRS and YFSETQ. CDR3 region: CASSLRDNRVFNEQFF. CDR3 nucleotide sequence: TGCGCCAGCAGCTTAAGGGACAACCGGGTTTTCAATGAGCAGTTCTTC.

This clonotype has a handful of counts. Here the CDR3 DNA reads TGTGCCAGCAGAAGTTTACTGGCGGGCAGTTGGGAGACCCAGTACTTC. It encodes CASRSLLAGSWETQYF. The chain uses TRBV28 and TRBJ2-5; D may be TRBD2 (5 bases). Looked up from germline, CDR1 is MDHEN and CDR2 is SYDVKM. The CDR3 sequence is 16 residues long. The V end was cut by 6 bases, the J end by 5 bases, with 22 bases between.